Listed here are 11 T cell receptor beta chains from one sample, sequenced in a study of glioma-infiltrating T cells. Amplification of TCR alpha and beta CDR3 regions from RNA used iRepertoire nested multiplex PCR. Each CDR3 protein gets one entry after TCRdb re-called the multiplex PCR reads with MiXCR. The data contain around 170,000 distinct CDR3 sequences, about 46% of them seen just once; the ten biggest clones take up under 6.5%. Sequenced material: glioma tissue, nonneoplastic brain tissue, or PBMCs (not recorded which). The source of these receptors is a human donor with low-grade glioma or glioblastoma, undergoing nonglioma brain surgery, or in good health (not recorded which).

This clonotype has at least ten counts. V usage is TRBV7-2 and J usage is TRBJ1-1; D perhaps matches TRBD1 (5 bases). The length of the CDR3 is 14 residues. V lost 5 bases, J lost 0 bases, and 10 bases lay in between. Per the germline V gene, CDR1 is SGHTA and CDR2 is FQGNSA. CDR3 amino acids: CASSMGLMNTEAFF. The CDR3 region has the DNA TGTGCCAGCAGCATGGGACTTATGAACACTGAAGCTTTCTTT. Looking up the rest from reference TRBV7-2 and TRBJ1-1 gives the full variable domain: GAGVSQSPSNKVTEKGKDVELRCDPISGHTALYWYRQSLGQGLEFLIYFQGNSAPDKSGLPSDRFSAERTGGSVSTLTIQRTQQEDSAVYLCASSMGLMNTEAFFGQGTRLTVV.

This clonotype has a count of ten or more. V usage is TRBV20-1 and J usage is TRBJ2-3; 12 bases are a match to TRBD2. The V segment lost 6 bases and the J segment 7 bases; nucleotides outside the gene matches: 11. The CDR3 runs to 15 residues. CDR1 DFQATT and CDR2 SNEGSKA come from the germline V gene (reference sequence). The CDR3 region has the DNA TGCAGTGCCCGAACGACTAGCGGGAGTTCTAATACGCAGTATTTT. Residues: CSARTTSGSSNTQYF.

This clonotype was picked up a small number of times. The J gene is TRBJ2-3, the V gene TRBV9; D could derive from TRBD1 or TRBD2 (5 bases each). The V gene lost 1 base and the J gene lost 3 bases, with 9 bases spanning the gap. The CDR3 has 14 amino acids. Germline V gives CDR1 SGDLS, CDR2 YYNGEE. The CDR3 sequence is CASSVMGVTDTQYF. The CDR3 region has the DNA TGTGCCAGCAGCGTAATGGGGGTAACAGATACGCAGTATTTT.

This rearrangement joins TRBV29-1 to TRBJ2-3; 9 bases are a match to TRBD2. Germline values: CDR1 SQVTM, CDR2 ANQGSEA. Trimming removed 4 bases from V and 0 bases from J; junction bases left unmatched: 5. The CDR3 has 15 amino acids. The CDR3 sequence: CSVGGLATSTDTQYF. The CDR3 DNA reads TGCAGCGTTGGGGGACTAGCAACTAGCACAGATACGCAGTATTTT.

The CDR3 DNA follows: TGTGCCAGCAGTGATAATAGGGGTCGAGGGACCCAGTACTTC. Translating gives CASSDNRGRGTQYF. This chain joins TRBV2 and TRBJ2-5; possible D gene TRBD1, 5 bases. Germline assignment: CDR1 SNHLY and CDR2 FYNNEI. V lost 3 bases to trimming and J lost 7 bases, with 15 bases between them. This CDR3 has 14 residues.

The V call is TRBV29-1, the J call TRBJ2-1; TRBD1 aligns across 7 bases. V lost 5 bases, J lost 1 base, and 8 bases stayed unmatched. This CDR3 spans 15 amino acids. Germline V lookup: CDR1 SQVTM, CDR2 ANQGSEA. DNA of the CDR3: TGCAGCGTTAATCCGGCAGGGGGTTCCTACAATGAGCAGTTCTTC. Its protein product is CSVNPAGGSYNEQFF.

This clonotype was seen repeatedly, ten times or more. This chain connects TRBV20-1 to TRBJ2-1; 8 bases are a match to TRBD2. Trimming removed 6 bases from V and 14 bases from J; junction bases left unmatched: 15. The CDR3 is 13 amino acids. Germline V CDR1 and CDR2: DFQATT, SNEGSKA (reference sequence). As DNA, the CDR3 is TGCAGTGCAAATCGCTTGACTAGCGAATACGAGTTCTTC. This sequence encodes CSANRLTSEYEFF.

This chain connects TRBV29-1 to TRBJ1-3; D is ambiguous. The CDR3 is 16 amino acids. The V gene lost 1 base and the J gene lost 0 bases, with 13 bases spanning the gap. Germline CDR1 is SQVTM and CDR2 is ANQGSEA. CDR3 DNA: TGCAGCGTTGAAGTTCACCCGGGCCGCTCTGGAAACACCATATATTTT. Amino acids: CSVEVHPGRSGNTIYF.

This clonotype was seen more than once but under ten times. The chain links TRBV19 to TRBJ1-3, with D unclear. Germline values: CDR1 LNHDA, CDR2 SQIVND (reference sequence). Trimming left V 4 bases short and J 0 bases short, with 7 bases between. The length of the CDR3 is 14 residues. In nucleotides, the CDR3 is TGTGCCAGTAGTAGTACTGCCTCTGGAAACACCATATATTTT. Amino acids: CASSSTASGNTIYF.

A remark on this clonotype: A much bigger clone sits one base away, suggesting this may be a read error. The DNA for the CDR3 is TGCAGTGCTGTGGGACTAGGGCTATGCGAGCAGTACTTC. Translated: CSAVGLGLCEQYF. The chain joins TRBV20-1 to TRBJ2-7, with 8 bases identical to TRBD2. V gave up 5 bases and J gave up 6 bases; unmatched junction bases: 9. Germline CDR1 reads DFQATT; CDR2 reads SNEGSKA (reference sequence). This CDR3 has 13 residues.

The rearrangement joins TRBV27 to TRBJ1-1; perhaps TRBD1 as D (5 bases). Germline-derived CDR1 and CDR2 are MNHEY and SMNVEV (reference sequence). This CDR3 comprises 14 residues. V was cut by 2 bases and J by 1 base, with 8 bases left in between. CDR3 region: CASSLGHKNTEAFF. DNA of the CDR3: TGTGCCAGCAGTTTAGGACATAAGAACACTGAAGCTTTCTTT.